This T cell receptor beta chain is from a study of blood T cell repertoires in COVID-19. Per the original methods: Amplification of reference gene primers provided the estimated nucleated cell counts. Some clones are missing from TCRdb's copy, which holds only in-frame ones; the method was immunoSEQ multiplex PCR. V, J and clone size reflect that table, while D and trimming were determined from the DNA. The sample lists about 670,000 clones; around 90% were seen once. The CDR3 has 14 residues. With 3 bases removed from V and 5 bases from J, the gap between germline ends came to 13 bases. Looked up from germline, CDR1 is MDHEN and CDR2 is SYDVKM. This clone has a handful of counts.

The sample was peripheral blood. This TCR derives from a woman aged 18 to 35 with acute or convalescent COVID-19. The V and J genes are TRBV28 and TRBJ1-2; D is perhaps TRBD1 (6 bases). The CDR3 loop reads CASSFPQDRYGYTF. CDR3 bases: TGTGCCAGCAGTTTCCCCCAGGACAGATATGGCTACACCTTC.